The next 17 T cell receptor beta chains were all read from a single sample in a study of shared clonotypes between healthy human individuals. TCRdb's table, derived via immunoSEQ multiplex PCR, lists solely in-frame clones and lacks some. The sample lists millions of clones; just over 90% were seen once. Sequencing was carried out using naive CD4+ T cells sorted from blood. Subset described: CD45RA+ positively selected. The source of these receptors is a man younger than 30 in good health.

The J gene is TRBJ2-5, the V gene TRBV11-3; D may be TRBD1 (7 bases). The J call may be incorrect, as the DNA end agrees better with TRBJ2-7. The CDR3 length is 14 residues. From germline, CDR1 is SGHNT and CDR2 YENEEA. The CDR3 DNA is TGTGCCAGCAGCTTGCAGGGGGGCTCCTACGAGCAGTACTTC. It specifies CASSLQGGSYEQYF.

Remarks on this clone: The germline gene is not matched at one end of the junction; a read error may be the cause. The chain employs TRBV30 and TRBJ1-3; a weak D match, TRBD1 (6 bases). CDR1 and CDR2 (germline): GTSNPN, SVGIG (reference sequence). The CDR3 is 17 residues long. In DNA form, the CDR3 reads TGTGCCTGGAGTGTACGCCCGGGGGGGCAGACTGGAAGCACCATATATTTT. It codes for CAWSVRPGGQTGSTIYF.

V usage is TRBV11-2 and J usage is TRBJ2-7, with D perhaps matching TRBD1 (6 bases). The CDR3 has 16 residues. Per germline, CDR1 SGHAT and CDR2 FQNNGV. Trimming removed 3 bases from V and 4 bases from J, with 19 bases in between. The CDR3 spells CASSLATVGGGYEQYF. The CDR3 DNA reads TGTGCCAGCAGCTTGGCTACCGTTGGGGGCGGATACGAGCAGTACTTC.

This rearrangement joins TRBV19 to TRBJ2-1, with TRBD2 matching over 11 bases. V dropped 6 bases and J dropped 3; count of bases not matched to a gene: 7. CDR1 and CDR2 (germline): LNHDA, SQIVND (reference sequence). The CDR3 runs to 16 residues. The CDR3 here is CASRNALAGGYNEQFF. The CDR3 bases are TGTGCCAGTAGAAACGCCCTAGCGGGAGGCTACAATGAGCAGTTCTTC.

J is TRBJ2-3 and V is TRBV7-8; D is uncertain. V lost 5 bases, J lost 6 bases, and 15 bases lay in between. Germline V lookup: CDR1 SGHVS, CDR2 FQNEAQ. The CDR3 totals 14 residues. The CDR3 loop reads CASSVTSLGDTQYF. The CDR3 DNA reads TGTGCCAGCAGCGTTACCTCCCTGGGGGATACGCAGTATTTT.

The V call is TRBV18, the J call TRBJ1-3; D is possibly TRBD1 (5 bases). Trimming removed 2 bases at V and 8 bases at J, with 10 bases between. CDR1 and CDR2 from the germline V gene are KGHSH and LQKENI. This CDR3 spans 13 amino acids. This CDR3 is CASSPRGWDTIYF. For the CDR3, the DNA is TGTGCCAGCTCACCAAGGGGCTGGGACACCATATATTTT.

The chain employs TRBV5-1 and TRBJ2-1; 7 bases are a match to TRBD2. Looked up from germline, CDR1 is SGHRS and CDR2 is YFSETQ. The length of the CDR3 is 15 residues. V lost 1 base to trimming and J lost 3 bases; unmatched junction nucleotides: 4. CDR3 in DNA: TGCGCCAGCAGCTTGACATCTAGCGGCTACAATGAGCAGTTCTTC. Its translation: CASSLTSSGYNEQFF.

This sequence joins TRBV28 and TRBJ2-7, with TRBD1 identical over 10 bases. Germline V gene lookup returns CDR1 MDHEN and CDR2 SYDVKM. The CDR3 runs to 18 residues. Losses at the gene ends were 3 bases for V and 0 bases for J; bases not matched to a gene: 11. This CDR3 is CASSLEGQGTLTSYEQYF. The DNA for the CDR3 is TGTGCCAGCAGTTTGGAGGGACAGGGGACTTTGACCTCCTACGAGCAGTACTTC.

The rearrangement links TRBV19 to TRBJ2-5, with TRBD1 identical over 7 bases. Trimming at V came to 3 bases and at J to 5 bases, leaving 9 bases not matched to a gene. Looked up from germline, CDR1 is LNHDA and CDR2 is SQIVND (reference sequence). CDR3 length equals 15 residues. The CDR3 here is CASSIRQGWFETQYF. CDR3 nucleotides: TGTGCCAGTAGTATTAGACAGGGTTGGTTCGAGACCCAGTACTTC.

The chain carries TRBV30 and TRBJ1-5; D might be TRBD1 (5 bases). Deletions cut 4 bases from V and 4 bases from J, with 14 bases between. CDR3 size: 14 residues. Germline lookup yields CDR1 GTSNPN and CDR2 SVGIG (reference sequence). The CDR3 DNA sequence: TGTGCCTGGAATGGTCAGGGACGAAATCAGCCCCAGCATTTT. Encoded protein: CAWNGQGRNQPQHF.

This rearrangement joins TRBV6-1 to TRBJ1-2, with unresolved D. This CDR3 contains 15 residues. CDR1 and CDR2 (germline): MNHNS, SASEGT. Trimming pared 3 bases from V and 2 bases from J, leaving 13 bases between. Here the CDR3 reads CASSDPETANYGYTF. CDR3 bases: TGTGCCAGCAGTGACCCCGAGACCGCAAACTATGGCTACACCTTC.

The J gene is TRBJ1-2, the V gene TRBV5-6; TRBD1 is a possible D gene (6 bases). CDR1 SGHDT and CDR2 YYEEEE come from the germline V gene. The CDR3 sequence is 14 residues long. V dropped 4 bases and J dropped 7 bases, with 17 bases sitting between them. CDR3 loop: CASSRRQAFGGYTF. CDR3 sequence (DNA): TGTGCCAGCAGCCGAAGACAGGCCTTTGGTGGCTACACCTTC.

Note on this clone: A read error may account for a junction end that differs from germline. J is TRBJ1-4 and V is TRBV5-5, with D maybe TRBD1 (5 bases). This CDR3 is built from 13 residues. Germline CDR1 and CDR2: SGHKS and YYEKEE (reference sequence). This CDR3 reads CANSYGGNEKLFF. CDR3 bases: TGTGCCAACAGCTATGGGGGGAATGAAAAACTGTTTTTT.

On this clone: The germline gene is not matched at one end of the junction; a read error may be the cause. V gene TRBV2 combines with J gene TRBJ2-7, with D unclear. The CDR3 length is 16 residues. The germline gives CDR1 SNHLY, CDR2 FYNNEI. The DNA for the CDR3 is TGTGCCAGCATAGGGATTTTAGGAGCCGGCACCTACGGGCAGTACTTC. Its translation is CASIGILGAGTYGQYF. Full variable domain (remainder filled in from reference TRBV2 and TRBJ2-7): EPEVTQTPSHQVTQMGQEVILRCVPISNHLYFYWYRQILGQKVEFLVSFYNNEISEKSEIFDDQFSVERPDGSNFTLKIRSTKLEDSAMYFCASIGILGAGTYGQYFGPGTRLTVT.

The chain is built from TRBV6-6 and TRBJ2-5; D is unresolved. V was shortened by 6 bases and J by 2 bases, with 10 bases between the two germline ends. CDR3 size: 13 residues. The V gene's germline CDR1 is MNHNY and CDR2 SVGAGI (reference sequence). The CDR3 bases are TGTGCCAGCAGGGTTCCGGTTCAAGAGACCCAGTACTTC. Its translation: CASRVPVQETQYF.

This chain connects TRBV4-1 to TRBJ2-7; D is perhaps TRBD1 (6 bases). Germline values: CDR1 MGHRA, CDR2 YSYEKL. The CDR3 has 13 amino acids. V shed 2 bases and J shed 6 bases, with 11 bases lying between them. CDR3: CASSQNFRGEQYF. CDR3 nucleotide sequence: TGCGCCAGCAGCCAAAACTTCAGGGGCGAGCAGTACTTC.

This clone was seen a few times. The rearrangement joins TRBV6-5 to TRBJ1-6; TRBD1 might be the D (6 bases). The CDR3 totals 16 residues. V lost 0 bases, J lost 8 bases, and 14 bases lay in between. The germline V gene has CDR1 MNHEY and CDR2 SVGAGI. Written as DNA, the CDR3 is TGTGCCAGCAGTTACTCTGCTCGACCAGGGGATTCACCCCTCCACTTT. It encodes CASSYSARPGDSPLHF.